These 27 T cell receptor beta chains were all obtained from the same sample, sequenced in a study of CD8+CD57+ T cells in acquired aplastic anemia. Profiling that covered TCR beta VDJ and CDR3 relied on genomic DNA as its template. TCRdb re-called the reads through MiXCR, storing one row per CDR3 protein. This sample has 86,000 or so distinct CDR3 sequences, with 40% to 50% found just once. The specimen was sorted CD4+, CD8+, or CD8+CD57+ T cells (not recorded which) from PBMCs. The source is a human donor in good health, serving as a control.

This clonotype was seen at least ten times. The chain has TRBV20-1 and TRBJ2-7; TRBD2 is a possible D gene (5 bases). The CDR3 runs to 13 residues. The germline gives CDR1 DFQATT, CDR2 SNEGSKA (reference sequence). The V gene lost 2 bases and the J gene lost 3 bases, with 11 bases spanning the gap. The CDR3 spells CSARKSGFYEQYF. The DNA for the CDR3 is TGCAGTGCTAGAAAGTCGGGATTCTACGAGCAGTACTTC.

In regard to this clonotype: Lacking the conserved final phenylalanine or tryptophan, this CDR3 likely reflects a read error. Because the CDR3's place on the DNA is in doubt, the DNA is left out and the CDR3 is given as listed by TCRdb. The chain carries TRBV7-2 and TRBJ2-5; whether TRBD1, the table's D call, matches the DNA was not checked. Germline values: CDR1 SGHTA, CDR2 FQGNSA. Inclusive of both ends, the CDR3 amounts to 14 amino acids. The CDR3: CASSSSGGRETQYL.

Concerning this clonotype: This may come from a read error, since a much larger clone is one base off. CDR3 DNA: TGCGCCAGCAGCTCGGGGGACACCAGACGTGGCTACACCTTC. Its translation is CASSSGDTRRGYTF. V usage is TRBV5-1 and J usage is TRBJ1-2, with D possibly matching TRBD1 (6 bases). The germline gives CDR1 SGHRS, CDR2 YFSETQ. V was cut by 3 bases and J by 7 bases, with 16 bases left in between. The CDR3 extends over 14 amino acids.

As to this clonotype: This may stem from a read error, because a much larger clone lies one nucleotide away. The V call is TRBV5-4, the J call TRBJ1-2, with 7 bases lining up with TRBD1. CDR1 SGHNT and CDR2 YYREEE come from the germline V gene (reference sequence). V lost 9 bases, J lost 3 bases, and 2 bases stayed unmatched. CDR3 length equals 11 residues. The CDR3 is CAIGQDYGYTF. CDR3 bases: TGTGCCATCGGACAGGACTATGGCTACACCTTC.

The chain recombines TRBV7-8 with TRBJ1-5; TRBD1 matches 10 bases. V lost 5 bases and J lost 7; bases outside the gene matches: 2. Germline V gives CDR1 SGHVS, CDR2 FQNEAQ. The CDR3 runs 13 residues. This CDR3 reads CASSRDRGQPQHF. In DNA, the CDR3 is TGTGCCAGCAGCCGGGACAGGGGACAGCCCCAGCATTTT.

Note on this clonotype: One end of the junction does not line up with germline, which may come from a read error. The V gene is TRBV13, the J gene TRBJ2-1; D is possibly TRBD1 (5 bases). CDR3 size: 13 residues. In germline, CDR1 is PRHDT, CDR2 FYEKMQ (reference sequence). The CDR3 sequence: CASSLGDYNEQFF. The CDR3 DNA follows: TGTGCCAGCAGTTTAGGGGATTACAATGAGCAGTTCTTC. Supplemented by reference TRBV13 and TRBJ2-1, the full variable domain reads AAGVIQSPRHLIKEKRETATLKCYPIPRHDTVYWYQQGPGQDPQFLISFYEKMQSDKGSIPDRFSAQQFSDYHSELNMSSLELGDSALYFCASSLGDYNEQFFGPGTRLTVL.

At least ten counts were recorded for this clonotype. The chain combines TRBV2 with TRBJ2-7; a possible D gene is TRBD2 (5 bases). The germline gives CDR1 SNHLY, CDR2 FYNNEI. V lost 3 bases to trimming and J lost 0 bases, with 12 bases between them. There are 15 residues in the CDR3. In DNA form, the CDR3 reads TGTGCCAGCAGTGACTCCGCCGGGATCTCCTACGAGCAGTACTTC. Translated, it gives CASSDSAGISYEQYF.

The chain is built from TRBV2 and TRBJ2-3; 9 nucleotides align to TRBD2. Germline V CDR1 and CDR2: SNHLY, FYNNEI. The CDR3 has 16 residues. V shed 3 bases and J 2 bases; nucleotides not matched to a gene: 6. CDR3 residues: CASSDRAGGFTDTQYF. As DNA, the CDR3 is TGTGCCAGCAGTGACCGAGCGGGGGGATTCACAGATACGCAGTATTTT.

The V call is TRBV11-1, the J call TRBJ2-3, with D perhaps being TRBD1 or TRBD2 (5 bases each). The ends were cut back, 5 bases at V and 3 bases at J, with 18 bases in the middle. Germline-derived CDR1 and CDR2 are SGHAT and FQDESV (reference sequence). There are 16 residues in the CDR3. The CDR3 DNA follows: TGTGCCAGCAGCAGCGGACAAGCACCCTTTACAGATACGCAGTATTTT. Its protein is CASSSGQAPFTDTQYF.

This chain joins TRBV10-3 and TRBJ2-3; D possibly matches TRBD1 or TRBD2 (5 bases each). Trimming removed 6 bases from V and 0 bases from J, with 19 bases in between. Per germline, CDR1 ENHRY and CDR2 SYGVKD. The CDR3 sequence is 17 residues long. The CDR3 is CAIRPRGAISSTDTQYF. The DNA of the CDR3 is TGTGCCATCAGACCCCGAGGGGCGATCTCTAGCACAGATACGCAGTATTTT.

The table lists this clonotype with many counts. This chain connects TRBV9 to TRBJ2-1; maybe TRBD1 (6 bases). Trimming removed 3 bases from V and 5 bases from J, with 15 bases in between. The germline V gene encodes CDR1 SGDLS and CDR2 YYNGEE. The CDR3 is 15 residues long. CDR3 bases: TGTGCCAGCAGCGGCTCCCGGGACACAGACAATGAGCAGTTCTTC. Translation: CASSGSRDTDNEQFF.

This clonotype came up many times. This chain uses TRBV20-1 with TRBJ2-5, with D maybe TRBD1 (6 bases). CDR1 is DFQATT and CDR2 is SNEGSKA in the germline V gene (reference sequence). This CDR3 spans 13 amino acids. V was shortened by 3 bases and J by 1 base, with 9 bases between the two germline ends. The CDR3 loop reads CSARRGSQETQYF. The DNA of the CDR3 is TGCAGTGCTAGGAGGGGGAGCCAAGAGACCCAGTACTTC.

The CDR3 here is CASSTGASTDTQYF. In DNA form, the CDR3 reads TGTGCCAGCAGTACCGGGGCGAGCACAGATACGCAGTATTTT. The J gene is TRBJ2-3, the V gene TRBV7-2, with D perhaps being TRBD1 or TRBD2 (5 bases each). The V gene's germline CDR1 is SGHTA and CDR2 FQGNSA. The CDR3 is made up of 14 amino acids. V was shortened by 6 bases and J by 0 bases, with 10 bases between the two germline ends.

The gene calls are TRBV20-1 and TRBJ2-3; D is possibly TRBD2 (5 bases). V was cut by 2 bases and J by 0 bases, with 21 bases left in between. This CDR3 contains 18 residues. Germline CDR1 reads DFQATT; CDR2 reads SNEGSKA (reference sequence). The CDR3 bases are TGCAGTGCTAGAATGATCCCCCTGACGGGGAGCAGCACAGATACGCAGTATTTT. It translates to CSARMIPLTGSSTDTQYF.

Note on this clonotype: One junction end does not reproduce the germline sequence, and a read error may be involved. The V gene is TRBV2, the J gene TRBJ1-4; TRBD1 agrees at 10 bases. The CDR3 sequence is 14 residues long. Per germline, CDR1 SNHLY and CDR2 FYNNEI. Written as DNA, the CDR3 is TGTGCCATCAGTGCCGGGACAGGGGTTGAAAAACTGTTTTTT. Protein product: CAISAGTGVEKLFF.

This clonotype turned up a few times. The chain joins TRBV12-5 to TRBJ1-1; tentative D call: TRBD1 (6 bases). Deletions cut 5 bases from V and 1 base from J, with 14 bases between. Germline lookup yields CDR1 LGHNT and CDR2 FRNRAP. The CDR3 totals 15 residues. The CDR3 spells CASGGTGQPNTEAFF. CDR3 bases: TGTGCTAGTGGTGGGACCGGACAGCCGAACACTGAAGCTTTCTTT.

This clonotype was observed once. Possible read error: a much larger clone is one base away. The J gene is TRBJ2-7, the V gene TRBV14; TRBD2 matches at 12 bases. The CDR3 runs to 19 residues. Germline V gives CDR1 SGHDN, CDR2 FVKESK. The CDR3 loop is CASSQDFTASGGGFYGQYF. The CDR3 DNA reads TGTGCCAGCAGCCAAGATTTCACGGCTAGCGGGGGGGGCTTCTACGGGCAGTACTTC.

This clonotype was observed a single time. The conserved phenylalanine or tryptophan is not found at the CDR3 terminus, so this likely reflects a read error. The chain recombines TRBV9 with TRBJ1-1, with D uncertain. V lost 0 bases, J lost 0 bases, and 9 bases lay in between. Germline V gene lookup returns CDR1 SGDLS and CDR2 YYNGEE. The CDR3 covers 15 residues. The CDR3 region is CASSVGQGMNTEAFS. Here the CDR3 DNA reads TGTGCCAGCAGCGTAGGTCAAGGAATGAACACTGAAGCTTTCTCT.

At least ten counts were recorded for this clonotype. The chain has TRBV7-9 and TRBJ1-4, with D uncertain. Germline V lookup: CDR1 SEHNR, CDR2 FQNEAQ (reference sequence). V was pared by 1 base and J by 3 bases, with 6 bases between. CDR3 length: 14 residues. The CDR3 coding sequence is TGTGCCAGCAGCTTAGGGCACGCTAATGAAAAACTGTTTTTT. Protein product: CASSLGHANEKLFF.

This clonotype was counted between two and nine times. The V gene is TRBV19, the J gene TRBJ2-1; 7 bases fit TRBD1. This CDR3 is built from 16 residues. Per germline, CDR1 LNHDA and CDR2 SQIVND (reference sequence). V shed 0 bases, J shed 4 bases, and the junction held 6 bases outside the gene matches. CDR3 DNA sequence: TGTGCCAGTAGTATAGACGGGACAGAACCTTACAATGAGCAGTTCTTC. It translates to CASSIDGTEPYNEQFF.

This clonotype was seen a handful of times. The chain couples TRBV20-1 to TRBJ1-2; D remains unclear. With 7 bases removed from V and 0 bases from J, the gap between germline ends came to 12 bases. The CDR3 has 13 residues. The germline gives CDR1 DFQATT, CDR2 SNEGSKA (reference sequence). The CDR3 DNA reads TGCAGTGTGGCAGCGTTAGCTAACTATGGCTACACCTTC. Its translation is CSVAALANYGYTF.

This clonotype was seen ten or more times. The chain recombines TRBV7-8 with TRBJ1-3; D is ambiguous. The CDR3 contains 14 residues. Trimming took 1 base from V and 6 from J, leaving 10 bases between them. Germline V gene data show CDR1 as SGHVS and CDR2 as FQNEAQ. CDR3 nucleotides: TGTGCCAGCAGCTTAGTGGCGGGCGCAAACACCATATATTTT. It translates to CASSLVAGANTIYF.

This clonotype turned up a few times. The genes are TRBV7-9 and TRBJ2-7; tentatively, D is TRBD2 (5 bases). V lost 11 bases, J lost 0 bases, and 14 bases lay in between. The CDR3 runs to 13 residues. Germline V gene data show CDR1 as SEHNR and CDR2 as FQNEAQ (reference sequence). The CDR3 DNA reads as TGTGCCTGGTGTCACGACTACTCCTACGAGCAGTACTTC. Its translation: CAWCHDYSYEQYF.

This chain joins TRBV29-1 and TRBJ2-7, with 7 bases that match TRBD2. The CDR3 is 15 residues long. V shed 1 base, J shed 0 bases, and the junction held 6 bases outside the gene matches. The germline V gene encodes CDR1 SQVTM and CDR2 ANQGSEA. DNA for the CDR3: TGCAGCGTTGAAGGGGGGGGACCGAACTCCTACGAGCAGTACTTC. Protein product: CSVEGGGPNSYEQYF.

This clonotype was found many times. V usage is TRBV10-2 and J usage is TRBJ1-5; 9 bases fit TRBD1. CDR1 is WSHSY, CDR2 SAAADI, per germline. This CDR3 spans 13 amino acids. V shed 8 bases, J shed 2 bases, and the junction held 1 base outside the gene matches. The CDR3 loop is CASRTGGNQPQHF. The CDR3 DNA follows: TGCGCCAGCCGGACAGGGGGCAATCAGCCCCAGCATTTT.

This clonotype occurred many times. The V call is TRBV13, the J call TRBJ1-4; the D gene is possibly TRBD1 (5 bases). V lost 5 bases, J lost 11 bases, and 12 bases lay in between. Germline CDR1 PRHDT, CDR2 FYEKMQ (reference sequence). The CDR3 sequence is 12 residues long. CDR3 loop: CASSEQAGKLFF. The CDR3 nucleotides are TGTGCCAGCAGCGAACAGGCGGGGAAACTGTTTTTT.

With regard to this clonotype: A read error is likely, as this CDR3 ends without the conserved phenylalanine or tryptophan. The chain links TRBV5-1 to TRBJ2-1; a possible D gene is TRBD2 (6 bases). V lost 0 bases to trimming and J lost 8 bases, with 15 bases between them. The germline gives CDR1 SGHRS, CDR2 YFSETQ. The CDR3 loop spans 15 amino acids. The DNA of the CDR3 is TGCGCCAGCAGCTTGGGAACTCTAGCGTCCCATGAGCAGTTCCTC. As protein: CASSLGTLASHEQFL.